This TCR beta chain came from a study of siplizumab effects on memory and regulatory T cells. Study-wide points: The naive T cell population seemed more diverse than memory cells and seemed a major contributor to the alloresponse. Of the proliferating CD4+ or CD8+ clones, roughly 80-96% lacked a naive or memory phenotype that could be assigned.

The CDR3 spans 11 residues. Germline V gene lookup returns CDR1 MNHEY and CDR2 SVGAGI. V dropped 6 bases and J dropped 4 bases, with 7 bases sitting between them. Sequenced by immunoSEQ multiplex PCR; TCRdb stores in-frame clones only, minus some. The sample records tens of thousands of clones, 75% to 95% being singletons. As for this clone: What it binds is not known.

The material sequenced was CD8+ T cells sorted from blood. The chain couples TRBV6-5 to TRBJ2-7; no clear D. The clonotype comes from a human donor in good health. CDR3 nucleotide sequence: TGTGCCAGCAGGACTTTATACGAGCAGTACTTC. This gives the protein CASRTLYEQYF.